This paragraph covers one TCR beta chain sequence. Per the germline V gene, CDR1 is SGDLS and CDR2 is YYNGEE. The CDR3 covers 11 residues. V shed 7 bases, J shed 6 bases, and the junction held 4 bases outside the gene matches. TCR beta VDJ combinations and CDR3 sequences were profiled from genomic DNA. TCRdb analysed the reads with MiXCR anew, one entry per CDR3 protein. Found here are 180,000 or so distinct CDR3 sequences, around 48% of them singletons; the top ten hold about 1%. Selection for sequencing was limited to patients who had shown CD8+CD57+ cell expansion by flow cytometry. This entry belongs to a study of CD8+CD57+ T cells in acquired aplastic anemia. Background on the study: An average of around 3.5 ug of DNA was obtained from sorted CD4+ and CD8+ cells.

V usage is TRBV9 and J usage is TRBJ2-7, with 7 bases fitting TRBD1. Sequenced material: sorted CD4+, CD8+, or CD8+CD57+ T cells (not recorded which) from PBMCs. This sequence originates from a human donor with aplastic anemia. The DNA for the CDR3 is TGTGCCAGCGGGAAGGGGGCCGAGCAGTACTTC. This encodes CASGKGAEQYF.